These 11 T cell receptor beta chains came from one sample sequenced in a study of read filtering for tumor transcriptome and immune sequencing. This library used approximately 0.4 ug RNA and molecular barcoded adaptors spanning alpha/delta and beta/gamma chains. TCRdb re-analysed the reads in MiXCR, keeping a single row per CDR3 protein. The profile shows roughly 130,000 distinct CDR3 sequences, roughly 13% of them singletons. Source material: a population of CD138-negative cells sorted from bone marrow. The receptor set was obtained from a donor aged 40 or older with multiple myeloma.

This clonotype has a count of ten or more. This chain uses TRBV5-1 with TRBJ2-5, with D possibly TRBD1 on 7 matching bases. V was shortened by 4 bases and J by 5 bases, with 15 bases between the two germline ends. This CDR3 is built from 14 residues. Per germline, CDR1 SGHRS and CDR2 YFSETQ. The CDR3 region has the DNA TGCGCCAGCAGCGCATCGGAGGGGGCTGAGACCCAGTACTTC. Translation gives CASSASEGAETQYF.

This clonotype was seen only a few times. The rearrangement joins TRBV27 to TRBJ2-7, with 10 nucleotides matching TRBD2. Germline values: CDR1 MNHEY, CDR2 SMNVEV (reference sequence). The CDR3 is 15 residues long. V dropped 6 bases and J dropped 4; count of bases not matched to a gene: 9. The CDR3 region is CASSSRSGRAYEQYF. CDR3 sequence (DNA): TGTGCCAGCAGCAGCCGGAGCGGGAGGGCTTACGAGCAGTACTTC.

This clonotype was recorded only once. Being one base from a much bigger clone, this may be a read error. The V and J genes are TRBV20-1 and TRBJ1-2, with 7 bases that match TRBD1. The CDR3 extends over 13 amino acids. Germline CDR1 DFQATT, CDR2 SNEGSKA (reference sequence). The CDR3 loop reads CSASTGQSYGYAF. In DNA, the CDR3 is TGCAGTGCATCCACGGGACAGAGCTATGGCTACGCCTTC.

This clonotype came up a few times. Since a much larger clone is just one base distant, this may be a read error. This rearrangement joins TRBV20-1 to TRBJ2-1, with 12 bases aligning to TRBD2. Germline-derived CDR1 and CDR2 are DFQATT and SNEGSKA (reference sequence). CDR3 length: 15 amino acids. The chain's CDR3 is CGARSASGRAGEQFF. DNA for the CDR3: TGCGGTGCTAGGTCGGCTAGCGGGAGGGCCGGGGAGCAGTTCTTC.

This clonotype was found many times. V gene TRBV7-3 combines with J gene TRBJ2-1; TRBD2 matches at 8 bases. Losses at the gene ends were 5 bases for V and 5 bases for J; bases not matched to a gene: 5. The CDR3 runs 14 residues. CDR1 is SGHTA and CDR2 is FQGTGA in the germline V gene. The CDR3 DNA reads TGTGCCAGCAGCCAGACTAGCGCCAACAATGAGCAGTTCTTC. It is translated as CASSQTSANNEQFF.

On this clonotype itself: Since a much larger clone is just one base distant, this may be a read error. This rearrangement joins TRBV29-1 to TRBJ2-1, with D perhaps TRBD2 (5 bases). The CDR3 covers 14 residues. Germline assignment: CDR1 SQVTM and CDR2 ANQGSEA. CDR3 sequence: CSVEEVSSSNEQFF. CDR3 DNA sequence: TGCAGCGTTGAGGAGGTGAGCTCCTCCAATGAGCAGTTCTTC.

This clonotype was recorded at least ten times. The CDR3 DNA follows: TGCAGTGCTAGAAAGACAGGGGGACTTTCCTACGAGCAGTACTTC. This codes for CSARKTGGLSYEQYF. The genes are TRBV20-1 and TRBJ2-7; 9 nucleotides agree with TRBD1. With 2 bases clipped from V and 1 base from J, the junction kept 6 bases outside the gene matches. The CDR3 has 15 amino acids. Germline values: CDR1 DFQATT, CDR2 SNEGSKA (reference sequence).

This clonotype was counted ten times or more. The DNA of the CDR3 is TGCAGCGGGAGGACAGGCTACAATGAGCAGTTCTTC. Amino acids: CSGRTGYNEQFF. This chain links TRBV29-1 with TRBJ2-1; the match to TRBD1 covers 7 bases. Per the germline V gene, CDR1 is SQVTM and CDR2 is ANQGSEA. This CDR3 region has 12 residues. Trimming cost V 7 bases and J 3 bases; bases outside gene matches: 3.

This clonotype was recorded at least ten times. The rearrangement links TRBV7-2 to TRBJ2-1; 11 bases are shared with TRBD2. The V gene end was trimmed by 1 base and the J gene end by 6 bases; junction bases not matched to a gene: 2. The germline V gene has CDR1 SGHTA and CDR2 FQGNSA. CDR3 length: 15 residues. The CDR3 spells CASSLGLAGFNEQFF. Written as DNA, the CDR3 is TGTGCCAGCAGCTTAGGACTAGCGGGATTCAATGAGCAGTTCTTC.

The rearrangement links TRBV4-1 to TRBJ2-4, with D perhaps matching TRBD1 or TRBD2 (5 bases each). Germline values: CDR1 MGHRA, CDR2 YSYEKL. V was cut by 4 bases and J by 7 bases, with 17 bases left in between. The length of the CDR3 is 15 residues. The CDR3 protein is CASSPSDRGFNIQYF. The CDR3 DNA reads as TGCGCCAGCAGCCCAAGTGACAGAGGGTTTAACATTCAGTACTTC.

The table lists this clonotype with many counts. CDR3 loop: CSVEGDIEVYGYTF. For the CDR3, the DNA is TGCAGCGTTGAAGGGGACATTGAGGTCTATGGCTACACCTTC. The chain uses TRBV29-1 and TRBJ1-2, with a tentative D call TRBD1 (6 bases). The CDR3 runs to 14 residues. V was trimmed by 1 base and J by 4 bases, leaving 13 bases between them. Per germline, CDR1 SQVTM and CDR2 ANQGSEA.